Each of the 16 T cell receptor beta chains below was sequenced from the same sample in a study of blood T cells in healthy people across ages. Through a sample-barcoded 5' primer and a J-beta primer mix, a second PCR was run for roughly 6 to 11 cycles. MiXCR was run by TCRdb on the 5' RACE reads, yielding one entry per CDR3 protein. Here the sample spans over a million distinct CDR3 sequences, more than 35% being singletons. The sample was blood. The source of these receptors is an older woman in good health.

This sequence joins TRBV20-1 and TRBJ2-7, with D possibly matching TRBD2 (7 bases). The CDR3 runs to 18 residues. The germline gives CDR1 DFQATT, CDR2 SNEGSKA (reference sequence). The V end lost 1 base, the J end lost 6 bases, and 28 bases lay between the germline ends. CDR3 region: CSARATGRDYRGAREQYF. Here the CDR3 DNA reads TGCAGTGCTAGAGCGACAGGCCGGGACTATAGGGGGGCCCGCGAGCAGTACTTC.

J is TRBJ2-3 and V is TRBV20-1; 15 bases fit TRBD2. Unmatched junction bases numbered 8, after V lost 1 base and J lost 6 bases. The CDR3 contains 17 residues. CDR1 DFQATT and CDR2 SNEGSKA come from the germline V gene (reference sequence). The CDR3 nucleotides read TGCAGTGCTAGAGTTTGGACTAGCGGGAGGGCCCCGGATACGCAGTATTTT. It encodes CSARVWTSGRAPDTQYF.

J is TRBJ2-5 and V is TRBV5-1, with 7 bases lining up with TRBD2. CDR1 SGHRS and CDR2 YFSETQ come from the germline V gene. CDR3 size: 13 residues. With 4 bases clipped from V and 11 bases from J, the junction kept 11 bases outside the gene matches. In DNA form, the CDR3 reads TGCGCCAGCAGCGTGGGGACTACCAATGAGCAGTACTTC. It encodes CASSVGTTNEQYF.

The genes are TRBV28 and TRBJ1-5, with a weak D call TRBD1 (6 bases). The CDR3 totals 14 residues. The V end lost 5 bases, the J end lost 4 bases, and 12 bases lay between the germline ends. Germline CDR1 and CDR2: MDHEN and SYDVKM. In nucleotides, the CDR3 is TGTGCCAGCAGTACGGGACACCCTAATCAGCCCCAGCATTTT. This encodes CASSTGHPNQPQHF.

The rearrangement uses TRBV2 and TRBJ2-7; D is unresolved. The ends were cut back, 7 bases at V and 7 bases at J, with 23 bases in the middle. CDR1 is SNHLY and CDR2 is FYNNEI in the germline V gene. The CDR3 is 15 residues long. For the CDR3, the DNA is TGTGCCAGCACCCCTCGGGTGGGGTCCACTGGGGAGCAGTACTTC. Translating gives CASTPRVGSTGEQYF.

V gene TRBV28 combines with J gene TRBJ1-2, with D perhaps TRBD1 (6 bases). V was clipped by 1 base and J by 4 bases, with 10 bases between them. The CDR3 extends over 14 amino acids. Germline V gives CDR1 MDHEN, CDR2 SYDVKM. The CDR3 bases are TGTGCCAGCAGTTTATTGGGGGCAGGCTATGGCTACACCTTC. Translation gives CASSLLGAGYGYTF.

The chain couples TRBV25-1 to TRBJ1-4, with 8 bases matching TRBD1. There are 15 residues in the CDR3. The junction had 6 bases not matched to a gene; V was cut back by 1 base and J by 8 bases. Germline loops: CDR1 MGHDK, CDR2 SYGVNS. The CDR3 region has the DNA TGTGCCAGCAGTGAATGGTCAGGGGGCATAGAAAAACTGTTTTTT. It is translated as CASSEWSGGIEKLFF. The full variable domain, with the rest looked up from reference TRBV25-1 and TRBJ1-4, is EADIYQTPRYLVIGTGKKITLECSQTMGHDKMYWYQQDPGMELHLIHYSYGVNSTEKGDLSSESTVSRIRTEHFPLTLESARPSHTSQYLCASSEWSGGIEKLFFGSGTQLSVL.

In this sample, this clonotype turned up a few times. The rearrangement uses TRBV7-9 and TRBJ2-6, with D possibly matching TRBD1 (6 bases). The V end lost 5 bases, the J end lost 0 bases, and 14 bases lay between the germline ends. Germline values: CDR1 SEHNR, CDR2 FQNEAQ (reference sequence). The CDR3 length is 17 residues. CDR3 DNA: TGTGCCAGCAGCATCCGGACAGCTTTCTCTGGGGCCAACGTCCTGACTTTC. Protein sequence: CASSIRTAFSGANVLTF.

The gene calls are TRBV20-1 and TRBJ2-1; D is unclear. Germline CDR1 is DFQATT and CDR2 is SNEGSKA (reference sequence). V lost 5 bases and J lost 10, with 18 bases in between. This CDR3 has 13 amino acids. The CDR3 spells CSARPGSKGEQFF. CDR3 nucleotide sequence: TGCAGTGCTCGTCCGGGTTCAAAAGGGGAGCAGTTCTTC.

This clonotype came up a few times. V is TRBV18 and J is TRBJ2-7; 11 bases are shared with TRBD1. V lost 2 bases, J lost 4 bases, and 4 bases stayed unmatched. The length of the CDR3 is 15 residues. The germline V gene has CDR1 KGHSH and CDR2 LQKENI. The CDR3 nucleotides read TGTGCCAGCTCACCAAACCGGGACAGGGGGTACGAGCAGTACTTC. Its protein product is CASSPNRDRGYEQYF.

The CDR3 is CSARIQGVTEAFF. Written as DNA, the CDR3 is TGCAGTGCTAGGATACAGGGAGTGACTGAAGCTTTCTTT. V gene TRBV20-1 combines with J gene TRBJ1-1, with D possibly TRBD1 on 6 matching bases. Germline V CDR1 and CDR2: DFQATT, SNEGSKA (reference sequence). Trimming removed 3 bases from V and 5 bases from J, with 13 bases in between. This CDR3 contains 13 residues.

The chain recombines TRBV2 with TRBJ2-2; the match to TRBD1 covers 7 bases. Germline lookup yields CDR1 SNHLY and CDR2 FYNNEI. This CDR3 is built from 14 residues. Trimming at V came to 5 bases and at J to 0 bases, leaving 0 bases not matched to a gene. CDR3 DNA sequence: TGTGCCAGCAGTCAGGGGGCGAACACCGGGGAGCTGTTTTTT. It codes for CASSQGANTGELFF.

J is TRBJ2-5 and V is TRBV7-2; the match to TRBD1 covers 10 bases. This CDR3 comprises 15 residues. From germline, CDR1 is SGHTA and CDR2 FQGNSA. Unmatched junction bases numbered 7, after V lost 5 bases and J lost 4 bases. Written as DNA, the CDR3 is TGTGCCAGCAGCCGCAGCCGGGACAGGGGAGAGACCCAGTACTTC. The encoded protein is CASSRSRDRGETQYF.

Note on this clonotype: This may be a read error, as it is one base from a much larger clone. The V gene is TRBV5-1, the J gene TRBJ2-5, with 8 bases that match TRBD1. CDR1 SGHRS and CDR2 YFSETQ come from the germline V gene. The trim removed 4 bases at V and 11 bases at J, leaving 16 bases unmatched. CDR3 length: 15 amino acids. The CDR3 is CASSRGSGQVYEQYF. The CDR3 DNA reads TGCGCCAGCAGCCGTGGATCGGGACAGGTATATGAGCAGTACTTC. The full variable domain, rest sourced from reference TRBV5-1 and TRBJ2-5, is KAGVTQTPRYLIKTRGQQVTLSCSPISGHRSVSWYQQTPGQGLQFLFEYFSETQRNKGNFPGRFSGRQFSNSRSEMNVSTLELGDSALYLCASSRGSGQVYEQYFGPGTRLLVL.

The CDR3 bases are TGCAGTGCTAGCGCCCGGGAGATAGGGGGCAATGAGCAGTTCTTC. Amino acid sequence: CSASAREIGGNEQFF. The chain recombines TRBV20-1 with TRBJ2-1; D possibly uses TRBD1 or TRBD2 (6 bases each). The CDR3 is 15 residues long. Germline V CDR1 and CDR2: DFQATT, SNEGSKA (reference sequence). V lost 3 bases, J lost 6 bases, and 18 bases lay in between.

This sequence joins TRBV28 and TRBJ2-7; D not resolved. Germline V gene sequence: CDR1 MDHEN, CDR2 SYDVKM. This CDR3 spans 13 amino acids. The V and J ends lost 6 bases and 7 bases respectively, with 16 bases between them. The CDR3 spells CASSQGSRNEQYF. The CDR3 DNA sequence: TGTGCCAGCAGCCAAGGGTCGCGGAATGAGCAGTACTTC.